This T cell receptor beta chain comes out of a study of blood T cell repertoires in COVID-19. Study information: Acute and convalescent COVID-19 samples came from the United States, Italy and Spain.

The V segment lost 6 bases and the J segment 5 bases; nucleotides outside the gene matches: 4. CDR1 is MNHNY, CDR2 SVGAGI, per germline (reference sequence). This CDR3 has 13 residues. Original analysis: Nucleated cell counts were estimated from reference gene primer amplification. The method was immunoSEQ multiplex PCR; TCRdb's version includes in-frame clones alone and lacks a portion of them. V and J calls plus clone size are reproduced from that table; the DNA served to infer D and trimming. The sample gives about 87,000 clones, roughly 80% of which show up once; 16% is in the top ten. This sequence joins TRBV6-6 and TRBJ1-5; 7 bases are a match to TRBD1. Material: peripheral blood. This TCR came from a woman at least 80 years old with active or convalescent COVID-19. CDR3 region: CASSQGQDQPQHF. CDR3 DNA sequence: TGTGCCAGCAGCCAAGGACAGGATCAGCCCCAGCATTTT.